One and the same sample provided the 29 T cell receptor beta chains below, sequenced in a study of T cells expressing NK-cell markers. With the 5' RACE reads reprocessed, TCRdb shows one record per CDR3 protein and no DNA. The listing contains about 460,000 distinct CDR3 sequences. The source material was blood T cells: a sorted CD56 or NKG2C T cell subset, CD4+ or CD8+ T cells, or bulk PBMC T cells (not recorded which). The receptors come from a woman in her forties or fifties in good health.

The V gene is TRBV25-1, the J gene TRBJ2-2; TCRdb gives TRBD2 as the D gene, but with no DNA this cannot be confirmed. Germline lookup yields CDR1 MGHDK and CDR2 SYGVNS. The CDR3 has 14 residues. CDR3 region: CASSEALAAGELFF.

The rearrangement uses TRBV30 and TRBJ2-7; the D call of TRBD2 rests on TCRdb alone, since no DNA is present to check it. CDR1 is GTSNPN, CDR2 SVGIG, per germline (reference sequence). There are 15 residues in the CDR3. The CDR3 is CAWSVSTSGSIEQYF. The full variable domain, its missing parts supplied by reference TRBV30 and TRBJ2-7, is SQTIHQWPATLVQPVGSPLSLECTVEGTSNPNLYWYRQAAGRGLQLLFYSVGIGQISSEVPQNLSASRPQDRQFILSSKKLLLSDSGFYLCAWSVSTSGSIEQYFGPGTRLTVT.

This chain uses TRBV5-1 with TRBJ2-1; TCRdb's D gene call, TRBD2, goes unchecked for lack of DNA. Germline V gives CDR1 SGHRS, CDR2 YFSETQ. The CDR3 loop spans 13 amino acids. The CDR3 region is CASSSNGLDEQFF.

The chain joins TRBV2 to TRBJ2-1. This CDR3 has 13 amino acids. Germline CDR1 is SNHLY and CDR2 is FYNNEI. The CDR3: CASSEKEYNEQFF. The whole variable domain, filled in from reference TRBV2 and TRBJ2-1, reads EPEVTQTPSHQVTQMGQEVILRCVPISNHLYFYWYRQILGQKVEFLVSFYNNEISEKSEIFDDQFSVERPDGSNFTLKIRSTKLEDSAMYFCASSEKEYNEQFFGPGTRLTVL.

The rearrangement links TRBV28 to TRBJ1-4. Germline CDR1 and CDR2: MDHEN and SYDVKM. The length of the CDR3 is 15 residues. This CDR3 reads CASSQPQGRDEKLFF.

The V and J genes are TRBV7-9 and TRBJ2-5. This CDR3 is 15 amino acids long. The germline CDR1 and CDR2 sequences are SEHNR and FQNEAQ (reference sequence). The CDR3 protein is CASSVRWSLGETQYF.

The chain employs TRBV10-3 and TRBJ2-7; as DNA is missing, the TRBD2 call by TCRdb cannot be tested. This CDR3 has 13 residues. Per germline, CDR1 ENHRY and CDR2 SYGVKD. CDR3 in amino acids: CAISVKREWEQYF.

This sequence joins TRBV5-1 and TRBJ2-2; TCRdb's D gene call, TRBD1, goes unchecked for lack of DNA. Germline V gives CDR1 SGHRS, CDR2 YFSETQ. This CDR3 comprises 17 residues. The CDR3 here is CASSSLGRTSTTGELFF.

The chain combines TRBV15 with TRBJ1-5. Germline assignment: CDR1 LNHNV and CDR2 YYDKDF (reference sequence). This CDR3 is 14 amino acids long. CDR3 sequence reads: CATSVAASNQPQHF.

The V gene is TRBV5-1, the J gene TRBJ1-5. CDR1 is SGHRS, CDR2 YFSETQ, per germline. CDR3 length: 14 residues. The CDR3 region is CASSLAGINQPQHF.

This chain joins TRBV14 and TRBJ1-6; TCRdb picks TRBD1, but there is no DNA to check that call. CDR1 and CDR2 (germline): SGHDN, FVKESK. CDR3 length: 13 residues. CDR3 region: CASAARGSSPLHF. The complete variable domain, with remaining parts taken from reference TRBV14 and TRBJ1-6, reads EAGVTQFPSHSVIEKGQTVTLRCDPISGHDNLYWYRRVMGKEIKFLLHFVKESKQDESGMPNNRFLAERTGGTYSTLKVQPAELEDSGVYFCASAARGSSPLHFGNGTRLTVT.

The chain has TRBV5-1 and TRBJ2-3; TCRdb outputs TRBD2, but without DNA this stays unchecked. Germline V gene sequence: CDR1 SGHRS, CDR2 YFSETQ. The CDR3 runs to 14 residues. The CDR3 loop reads CASRPGREWDTQYF.

The chain recombines TRBV20-1 with TRBJ1-5; TCRdb's D call of TRBD1 is untestable without DNA. Germline V gene sequence: CDR1 DFQATT, CDR2 SNEGSKA (reference sequence). The CDR3 spans 14 residues. The CDR3 sequence: CSAPNGGSNQPQHF.

This chain links TRBV27 with TRBJ2-1; the D gene TCRdb calls, TRBD2, cannot be checked with no DNA. Germline loops: CDR1 MNHEY, CDR2 SMNVEV (reference sequence). The CDR3 extends over 14 amino acids. This CDR3 reads CASRGSGGPDEQFF.

The chain joins TRBV27 to TRBJ2-2; TCRdb proposes TRBD1, but this gene call is untestable without DNA. There are 14 residues in the CDR3. CDR1 is MNHEY, CDR2 SMNVEV, per germline (reference sequence). The CDR3 protein is CASRTRTNTGELFF.

The chain employs TRBV6-5 and TRBJ2-3. This CDR3 contains 15 residues. Germline CDR1 is MNHEY and CDR2 is SVGAGI. The CDR3 loop is CASSYTGVGTDTQYF.

V gene TRBV5-1 combines with J gene TRBJ1-4. CDR1 is SGHRS and CDR2 is YFSETQ in the germline V gene. The CDR3 consists of 16 residues. The CDR3 sequence is CASSLLSRTTNEKLFF.

The V gene is TRBV9, the J gene TRBJ1-2. From germline, CDR1 is SGDLS and CDR2 YYNGEE. This CDR3 region has 15 residues. CDR3 sequence: CASSVEAELNYGYTF. Filled out from reference TRBV9 and TRBJ1-2, the complete variable domain reads DSGVTQTPKHLITATGQRVTLRCSPRSGDLSVYWYQQSLDQGLQFLIQYYNGEERAKGNILERFSAQQFPDLHSELNLSSLELGDSALYFCASSVEAELNYGYTFGSGTRLTVV.

The chain couples TRBV15 to TRBJ2-1; TCRdb outputs TRBD2, but without DNA this stays unchecked. The CDR3 covers 16 residues. The V gene's germline CDR1 is LNHNV and CDR2 YYDKDF (reference sequence). This CDR3 reads CATSRDGSGRYNEQFF.

J is TRBJ2-1 and V is TRBV6-2 or TRBV6-3. The CDR3 totals 16 residues. Germline values: CDR1 MNHEY, CDR2 SVGEGT. This chain's CDR3 is CASSYLGFSSYNEQFF.

The chain employs TRBV27 and TRBJ2-2. The CDR3 length is 13 residues. Germline loops: CDR1 MNHEY, CDR2 SMNVEV (reference sequence). CDR3 amino acids: CASRGEPAGELFF.

This chain links TRBV15 with TRBJ2-5; TCRdb outputs TRBD1, but without DNA this stays unchecked. Germline values: CDR1 LNHNV, CDR2 YYDKDF (reference sequence). The length of the CDR3 is 12 residues. Here the CDR3 reads CATSTGPETQYF.

V usage is TRBV12-3 or TRBV12-4 and J usage is TRBJ2-1; TCRdb indicates TRBD2, and absent DNA this call remains unverified. The CDR3 has 14 residues. The CDR3 protein is CASSRAGGQGEQFF.

The V call is TRBV9, the J call TRBJ1-6. CDR3 length: 13 amino acids. Germline V gene sequence: CDR1 SGDLS, CDR2 YYNGEE. This CDR3 reads CASTMGMNSPLHF.

V gene TRBV25-1 combines with J gene TRBJ2-1. The CDR3 runs to 14 residues. Germline loops: CDR1 MGHDK, CDR2 SYGVNS. The CDR3 loop reads CASSGIRLVAEQFF.

The V gene is TRBV4-1, the J gene TRBJ2-3; TCRdb gives TRBD1 as the D gene, but with no DNA this cannot be confirmed. Germline CDR1 MGHRA, CDR2 YSYEKL. This CDR3 region has 15 residues. The CDR3 sequence: CASSQDGGRMDTQYF.

V usage is TRBV6-6 and J usage is TRBJ2-1; there is no DNA to check the TCRdb D call of TRBD1. The length of the CDR3 is 15 residues. Per germline, CDR1 MNHNY and CDR2 SVGAGI (reference sequence). This chain's CDR3 is CASKPGGGGYNEQFF.

The chain uses TRBV5-1 and TRBJ2-4; TCRdb reports TRBD1, a call that lacks DNA to check it against. Germline lookup yields CDR1 SGHRS and CDR2 YFSETQ. This CDR3 has 13 residues. The CDR3: CASSLARDAIQYF.

Here the CDR3 reads CASSPKANEQFF. This chain links TRBV18 with TRBJ2-1. The CDR3 totals 12 residues. Germline-derived CDR1 and CDR2 are KGHSH and LQKENI.